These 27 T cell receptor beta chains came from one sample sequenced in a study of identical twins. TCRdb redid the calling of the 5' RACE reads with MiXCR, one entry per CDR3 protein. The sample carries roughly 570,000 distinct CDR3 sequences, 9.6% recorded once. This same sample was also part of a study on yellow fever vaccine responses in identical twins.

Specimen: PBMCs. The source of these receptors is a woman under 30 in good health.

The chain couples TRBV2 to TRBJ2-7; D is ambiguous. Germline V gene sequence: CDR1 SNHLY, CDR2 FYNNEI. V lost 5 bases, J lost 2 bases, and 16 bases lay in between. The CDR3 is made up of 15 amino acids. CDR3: CASSPSPGMTYEQYF. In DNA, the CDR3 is TGTGCCAGCAGTCCGAGTCCCGGCATGACCTACGAGCAGTACTTC.

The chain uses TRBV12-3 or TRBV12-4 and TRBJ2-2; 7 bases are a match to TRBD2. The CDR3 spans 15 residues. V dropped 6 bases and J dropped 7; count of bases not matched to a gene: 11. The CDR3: CASSPAGRNNGELFF. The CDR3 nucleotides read TGTGCCAGCAGCCCAGCGGGGAGGAATAACGGGGAGCTGTTTTTT.

Here the CDR3 reads CSARLLGLSYEQYF. In DNA, the CDR3 is TGCAGTGCTAGATTATTAGGCCTTTCCTACGAGCAGTACTTC. This chain joins TRBV20-1 and TRBJ2-7; D remains unclear. Germline CDR1 is DFQATT and CDR2 is SNEGSKA (reference sequence). The CDR3 contains 14 residues. V gave up 2 bases and J gave up 1 base, with 12 bases separating them.

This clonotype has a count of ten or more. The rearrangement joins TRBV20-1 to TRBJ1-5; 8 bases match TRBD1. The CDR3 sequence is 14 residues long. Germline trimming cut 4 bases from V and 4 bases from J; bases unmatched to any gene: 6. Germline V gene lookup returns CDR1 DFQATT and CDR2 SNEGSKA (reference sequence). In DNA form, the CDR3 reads TGCAGTGCTAAACTCGGACAGGGTAATCAGCCCCAGCATTTT. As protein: CSAKLGQGNQPQHF.

The CDR3 protein is CASSLSGGRGTDTQYF. CDR3 in DNA: TGTGCCAGCAGCTTATCAGGGGGCAGGGGCACAGATACGCAGTATTTT. This chain links TRBV11-3 with TRBJ2-3, with 8 bases matching TRBD1. The CDR3 runs 16 residues. Trimming removed 2 bases from V and 1 base from J; junction bases left unmatched: 5. Per the germline V gene, CDR1 is SGHNT and CDR2 is YENEEA.

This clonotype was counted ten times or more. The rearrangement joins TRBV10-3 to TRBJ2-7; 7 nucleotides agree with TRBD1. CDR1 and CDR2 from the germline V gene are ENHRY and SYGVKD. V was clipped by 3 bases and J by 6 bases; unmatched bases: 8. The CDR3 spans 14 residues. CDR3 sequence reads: CAISDDREGSEQYF. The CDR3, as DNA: TGTGCCATCAGTGATGACAGGGAAGGGAGCGAGCAGTACTTC.

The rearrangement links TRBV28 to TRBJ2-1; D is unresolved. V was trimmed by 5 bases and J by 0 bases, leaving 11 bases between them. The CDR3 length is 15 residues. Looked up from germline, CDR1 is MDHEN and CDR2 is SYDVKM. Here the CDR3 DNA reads TGTGCCAGCAGTAATCCCAGTCTCTCCTACAATGAGCAGTTCTTC. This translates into CASSNPSLSYNEQFF.

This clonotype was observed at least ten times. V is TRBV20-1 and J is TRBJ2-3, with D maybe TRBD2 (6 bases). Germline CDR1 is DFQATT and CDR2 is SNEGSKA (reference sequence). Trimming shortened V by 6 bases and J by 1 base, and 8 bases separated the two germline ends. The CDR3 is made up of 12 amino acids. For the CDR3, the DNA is TGCAGTGCCGGCGGGGGCACAGATACGCAGTATTTT. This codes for CSAGGGTDTQYF.

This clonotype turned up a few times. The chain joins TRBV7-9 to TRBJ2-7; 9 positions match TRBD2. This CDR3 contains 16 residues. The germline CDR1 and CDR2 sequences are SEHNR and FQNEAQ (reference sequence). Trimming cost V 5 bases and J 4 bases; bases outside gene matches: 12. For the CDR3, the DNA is TGTGCCAGCAGCCCCAGGGGGAGCGGGGGGAAGTACGAGCAGTACTTC. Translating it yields CASSPRGSGGKYEQYF.

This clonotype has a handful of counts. The CDR3 DNA follows: TGTGCCAGCAGCTTAGCTCGCATTAATCTAGCGGGAGCACATAATGAGCAGTTCTTC. It encodes CASSLARINLAGAHNEQFF. V usage is TRBV7-8 and J usage is TRBJ2-1; 10 bases map to TRBD2. Germline trimming cut 0 bases from V and 7 bases from J; bases unmatched to any gene: 15. This CDR3 contains 19 residues. Germline V gene sequence: CDR1 SGHVS, CDR2 FQNEAQ.

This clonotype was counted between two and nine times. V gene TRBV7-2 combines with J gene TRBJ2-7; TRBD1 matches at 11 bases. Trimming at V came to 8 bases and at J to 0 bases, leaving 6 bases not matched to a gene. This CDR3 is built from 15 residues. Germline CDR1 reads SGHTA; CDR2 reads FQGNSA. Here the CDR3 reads CASSLGTGGSYEQYF. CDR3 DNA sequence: TGTGCCAGCTCACTCGGGACAGGGGGCTCCTACGAGCAGTACTTC.

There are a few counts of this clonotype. CDR3 sequence: CASSYGGGAFEEQYF. In nucleotides, the CDR3 is TGTGCCAGCAGTTACGGTGGGGGAGCGTTCGAAGAGCAGTACTTC. The V and J genes are TRBV6-5 and TRBJ2-7; possibly TRBD1 or TRBD2 for D (5 bases each). In germline, CDR1 is MNHEY, CDR2 SVGAGI. The CDR3 consists of 15 residues. The V and J ends lost 2 bases and 7 bases respectively, with 18 bases between them.

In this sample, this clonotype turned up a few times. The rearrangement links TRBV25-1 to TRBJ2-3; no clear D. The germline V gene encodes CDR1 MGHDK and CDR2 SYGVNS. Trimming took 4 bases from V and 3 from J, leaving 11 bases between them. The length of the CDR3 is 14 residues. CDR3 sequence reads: CASSGLGSTDTQYF. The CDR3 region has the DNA TGTGCCAGCAGTGGGTTGGGGTCAACAGATACGCAGTATTTT.

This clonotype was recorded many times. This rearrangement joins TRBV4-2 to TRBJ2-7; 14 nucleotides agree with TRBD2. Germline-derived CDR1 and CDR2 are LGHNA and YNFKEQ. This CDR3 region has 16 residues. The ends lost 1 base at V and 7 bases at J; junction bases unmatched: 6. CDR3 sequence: CASSQVRTSGRREQYF. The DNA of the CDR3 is TGTGCCAGCAGCCAAGTACGGACTAGCGGGAGGAGGGAGCAGTACTTC.

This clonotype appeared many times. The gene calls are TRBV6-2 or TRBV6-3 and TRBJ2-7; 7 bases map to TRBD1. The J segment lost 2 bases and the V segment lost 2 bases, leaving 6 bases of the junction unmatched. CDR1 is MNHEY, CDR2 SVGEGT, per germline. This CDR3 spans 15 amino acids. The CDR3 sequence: CASSYLGTVAYEQYF. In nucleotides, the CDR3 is TGTGCCAGCAGTTACCTAGGGACAGTCGCCTACGAGCAGTACTTC.

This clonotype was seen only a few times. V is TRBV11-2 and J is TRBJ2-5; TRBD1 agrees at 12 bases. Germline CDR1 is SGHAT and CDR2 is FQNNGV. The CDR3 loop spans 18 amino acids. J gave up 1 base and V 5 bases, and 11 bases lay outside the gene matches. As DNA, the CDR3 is TGTGCCAGCAGCCCTGGGACAGGGGGCCCCGCGCTCCAAGAGACCCAGTACTTC. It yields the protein CASSPGTGGPALQETQYF.

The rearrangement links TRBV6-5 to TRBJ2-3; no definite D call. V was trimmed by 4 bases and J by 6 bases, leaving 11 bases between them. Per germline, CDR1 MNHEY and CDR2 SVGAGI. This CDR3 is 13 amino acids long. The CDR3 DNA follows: TGTGCCAGCAGTTGGACGGATGGGGATACGCAGTATTTT. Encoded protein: CASSWTDGDTQYF.

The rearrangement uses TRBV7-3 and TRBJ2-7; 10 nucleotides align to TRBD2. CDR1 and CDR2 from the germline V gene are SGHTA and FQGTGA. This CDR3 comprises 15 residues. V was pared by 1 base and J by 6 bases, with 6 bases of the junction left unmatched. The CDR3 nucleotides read TGTGCCAGCAGCTTAATGCCTAGCGGGGGAGGCGAGCAGTACTTC. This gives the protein CASSLMPSGGGEQYF.

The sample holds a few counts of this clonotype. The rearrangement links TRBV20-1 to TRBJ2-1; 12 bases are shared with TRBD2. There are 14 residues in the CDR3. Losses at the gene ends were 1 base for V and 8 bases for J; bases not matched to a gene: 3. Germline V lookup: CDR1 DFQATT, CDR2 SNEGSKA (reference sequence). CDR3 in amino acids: CSARGLAGVYEQFF. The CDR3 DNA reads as TGCAGTGCTAGAGGACTAGCGGGAGTCTATGAGCAGTTCTTC.

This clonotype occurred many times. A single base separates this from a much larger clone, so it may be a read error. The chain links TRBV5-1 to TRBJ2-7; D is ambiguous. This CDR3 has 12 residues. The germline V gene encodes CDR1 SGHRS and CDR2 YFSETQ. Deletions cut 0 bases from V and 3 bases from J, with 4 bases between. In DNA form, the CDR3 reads TGCGCCAGCAGCTTGGACTTCTACGAGCAGTACTTC. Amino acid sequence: CASSLDFYEQYF.

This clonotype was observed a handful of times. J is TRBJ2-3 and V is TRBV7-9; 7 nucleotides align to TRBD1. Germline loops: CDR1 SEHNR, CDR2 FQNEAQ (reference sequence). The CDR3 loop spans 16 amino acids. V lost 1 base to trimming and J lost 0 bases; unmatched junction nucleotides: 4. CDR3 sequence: CASSLGWDSSTDTQYF. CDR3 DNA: TGTGCCAGCAGCTTAGGATGGGACAGTAGCACAGATACGCAGTATTTT.

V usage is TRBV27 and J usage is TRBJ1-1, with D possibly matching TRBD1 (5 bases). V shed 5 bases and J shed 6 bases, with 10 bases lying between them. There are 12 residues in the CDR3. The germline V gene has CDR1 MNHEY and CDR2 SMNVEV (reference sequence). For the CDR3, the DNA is TGTGCCAGCAGTCCCCAGGGCGCTGAAGCTTTCTTT. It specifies CASSPQGAEAFF.

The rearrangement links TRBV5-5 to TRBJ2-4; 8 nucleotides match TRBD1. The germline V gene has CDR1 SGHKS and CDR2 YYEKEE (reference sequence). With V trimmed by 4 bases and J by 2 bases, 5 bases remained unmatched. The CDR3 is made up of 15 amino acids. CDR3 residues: CASSVGQGTKNIQYF. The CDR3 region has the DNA TGTGCCAGCAGCGTCGGACAGGGCACCAAAAACATTCAGTACTTC. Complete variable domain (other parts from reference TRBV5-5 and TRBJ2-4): DAGVTQSPTHLIKTRGQQVTLRCSPISGHKSVSWYQQVLGQGPQFIFQYYEKEERGRGNFPDRFSARQFPNYSSELNVNALLLGDSALYLCASSVGQGTKNIQYFGAGTRLSVL.

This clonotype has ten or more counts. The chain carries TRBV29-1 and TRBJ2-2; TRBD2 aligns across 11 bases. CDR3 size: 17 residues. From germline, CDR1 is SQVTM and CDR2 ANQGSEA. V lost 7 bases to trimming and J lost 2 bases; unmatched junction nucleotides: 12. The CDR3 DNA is TGCAGCGCGAGACTAGCGGGACGTCCCCTTAACACCGGGGAGCTGTTTTTT. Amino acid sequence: CSARLAGRPLNTGELFF.

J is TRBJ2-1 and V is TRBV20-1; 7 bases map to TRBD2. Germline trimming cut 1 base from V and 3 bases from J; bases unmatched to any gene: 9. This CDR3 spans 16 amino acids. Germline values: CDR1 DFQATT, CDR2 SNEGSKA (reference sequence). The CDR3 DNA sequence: TGCAGTGCTAGAGCCCTAACTAGCGAGAACTACAATGAGCAGTTCTTC. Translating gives CSARALTSENYNEQFF.

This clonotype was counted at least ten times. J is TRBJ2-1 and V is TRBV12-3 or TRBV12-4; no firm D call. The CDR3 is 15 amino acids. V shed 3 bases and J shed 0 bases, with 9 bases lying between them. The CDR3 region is CASSLGKSSYNEQFF. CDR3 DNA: TGTGCCAGCAGTTTGGGTAAGAGCTCCTACAATGAGCAGTTCTTC.

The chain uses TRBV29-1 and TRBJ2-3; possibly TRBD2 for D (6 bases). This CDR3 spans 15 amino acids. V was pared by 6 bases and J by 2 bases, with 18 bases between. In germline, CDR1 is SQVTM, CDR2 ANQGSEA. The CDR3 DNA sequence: TGCAGCGTCGGCGGACGGGAGAAATCCACAGATACGCAGTATTTT. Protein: CSVGGREKSTDTQYF.